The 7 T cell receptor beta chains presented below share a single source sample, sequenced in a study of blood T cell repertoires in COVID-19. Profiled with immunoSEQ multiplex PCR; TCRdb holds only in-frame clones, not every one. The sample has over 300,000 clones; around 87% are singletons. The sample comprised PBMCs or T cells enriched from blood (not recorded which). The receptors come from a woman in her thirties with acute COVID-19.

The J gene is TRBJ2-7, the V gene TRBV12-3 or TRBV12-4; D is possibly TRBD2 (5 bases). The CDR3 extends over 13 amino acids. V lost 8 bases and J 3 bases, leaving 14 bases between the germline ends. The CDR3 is CASGRVKLYEQYF. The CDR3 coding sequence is TGTGCCAGCGGGAGAGTAAAACTCTACGAGCAGTACTTC.

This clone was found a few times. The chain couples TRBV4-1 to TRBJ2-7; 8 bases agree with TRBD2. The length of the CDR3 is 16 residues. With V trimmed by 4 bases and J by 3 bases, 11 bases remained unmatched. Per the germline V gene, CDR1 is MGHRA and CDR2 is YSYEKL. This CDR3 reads CASSLVLAVPNYEQYF. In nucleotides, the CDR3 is TGCGCCAGCAGCCTGGTACTAGCGGTTCCTAACTACGAGCAGTACTTC.

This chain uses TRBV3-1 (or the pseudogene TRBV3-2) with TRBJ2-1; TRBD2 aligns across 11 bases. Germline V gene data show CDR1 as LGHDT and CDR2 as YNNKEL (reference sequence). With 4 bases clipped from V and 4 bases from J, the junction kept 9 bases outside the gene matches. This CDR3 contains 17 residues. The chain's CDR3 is CASSLRGSSGGYNEQFF. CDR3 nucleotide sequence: TGTGCCAGCAGCCTCCGAGGGTCTAGCGGGGGGTACAATGAGCAGTTCTTC.

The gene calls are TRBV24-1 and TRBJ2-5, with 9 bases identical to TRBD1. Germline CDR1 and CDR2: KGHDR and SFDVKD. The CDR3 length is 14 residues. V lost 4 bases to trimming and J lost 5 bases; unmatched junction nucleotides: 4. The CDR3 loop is CATSDPGQGETQYF. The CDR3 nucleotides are TGTGCCACCAGTGACCCCGGACAGGGGGAGACCCAGTACTTC.

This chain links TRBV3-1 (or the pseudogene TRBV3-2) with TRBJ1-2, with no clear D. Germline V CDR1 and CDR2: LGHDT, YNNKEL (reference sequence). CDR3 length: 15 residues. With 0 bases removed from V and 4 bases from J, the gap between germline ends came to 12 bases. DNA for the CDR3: TGTGCCAGCAGCCAAGATCCCGGGAAAGGCTATGGCTACACCTTC. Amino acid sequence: CASSQDPGKGYGYTF.

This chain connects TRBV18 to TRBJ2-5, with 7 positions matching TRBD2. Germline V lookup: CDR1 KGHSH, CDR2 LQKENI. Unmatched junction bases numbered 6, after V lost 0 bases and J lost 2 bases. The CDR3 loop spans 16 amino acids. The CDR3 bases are TGTGCCAGCTCACCACCGAATCGAGCGGGGCAAGAGACCCAGTACTTC. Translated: CASSPPNRAGQETQYF.

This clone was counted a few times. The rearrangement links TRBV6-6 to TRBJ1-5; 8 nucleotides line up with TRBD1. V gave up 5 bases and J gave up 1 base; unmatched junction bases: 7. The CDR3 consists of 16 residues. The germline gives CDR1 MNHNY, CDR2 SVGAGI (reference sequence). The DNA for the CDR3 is TGTGCCAGCAGTCGACGGACAGGGAAAAGCAATCAGCCCCAGCATTTT. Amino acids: CASSRRTGKSNQPQHF.